The source of this T cell receptor (beta chain) is a study of T cells in Graves' hyperthyroidism and ophthalmopathy. Whole-study results and caveats: It was a median approximately 6 months before onset that the model predicted ophthalmopathy.

There are a few counts of this clonotype. The antigen is not known. TCR beta CDR3 sequences were amplified from RNA transcripts. The study used the HTBI primer set for a first-round RT-PCR of the TCR CDR3. TCRdb reanalysed the multiplex PCR reads using MiXCR and keeps one entry per CDR3 protein. The repertoire has fewer than 800,000 distinct CDR3 sequences, about a sixth of them found once; the top ten carry under 10%. There are 15 residues in the CDR3. Germline V CDR1 and CDR2: SGHRS, YFSETQ. J was trimmed by 7 bases and V by 5 bases; bases with no gene match: 12. The rearrangement joins TRBV5-1 to TRBJ2-7, with TRBD1 identical over 10 bases. This sequence was found in a man between 18 and 29 years old with Graves' hyperthyroidism. The sample consisted of blood. CDR3 sequence reads: CASSSTGGASGEQYF. CDR3 DNA sequence: TGCGCCAGCAGTTCGACAGGGGGCGCGTCGGGGGAGCAGTACTTC.